This TCR beta chain came from a study of CD8 T cells in ankylosing spondylitis. This clonotype has only a few counts. Its antigen is currently unknown. Construction of TCR beta libraries was performed using quantitative 5'-RACE with molecular barcodes. MiXCR, applied by TCRdb to the 5' RACE reads, yields one record per CDR3 protein. The sample holds 650,000 to 800,000 distinct CDR3 sequences, around 20% seen once. After removal of 2 bases from V and 9 bases from J, the junction contained 8 bases not matched to a gene. This CDR3 comprises 15 residues. Germline V gene data show CDR1 as SGHRS and CDR2 as YFSETQ. Findings of the study overall: Ankylosing spondylitis blood seemed to carry a telltale TCR beta motif made of eight or nine highly homologous variants. Past studies reported some motif variants in reactive arthritis synovial fluid and blood.

Sequenced input: blood, either unsorted or a sorted T cell fraction (not recorded which). The chain has TRBV5-1 and TRBJ2-1, with 10 bases fitting TRBD2. This sequence was found in a male donor with ankylosing spondylitis. CDR3 sequence reads: CASSLGPAGGGEQFF. CDR3 DNA: TGCGCCAGCAGCTTAGGTCCAGCGGGGGGGGGTGAGCAGTTCTTC.